Shown below are 5 T cell receptor beta chains from a single sample sequenced in a study of shared clonotypes between healthy human individuals. Sequencing was performed with immunoSEQ multiplex PCR; in TCRdb, only in-frame clones are kept and a portion is missing. The table lists roughly 770,000 clones, approximately 96% of them singletons. CD45RO-negative, CCR7-selected cells formed the naive CD8 fraction, which excluded terminally differentiated effector memory CD45RA+ cells. The sequenced sample was naive CD8+ T cells sorted from blood. These receptors were taken from a man aged 25 to 40 in good health.

The chain employs TRBV28 and TRBJ2-3; D gene unclear. Trimming shortened V by 4 bases and J by 5 bases, and 7 bases separated the two germline ends. The germline V gene has CDR1 MDHEN and CDR2 SYDVKM. This CDR3 spans 12 amino acids. The CDR3 nucleotides are TGTGCCAGCAGTTATGGTTTAGATACGCAGTATTTT. Translated: CASSYGLDTQYF.

This clone was seen once. The chain employs TRBV5-6 and TRBJ2-5; TRBD1 might be the D (5 bases). Germline V gene data show CDR1 as SGHDT and CDR2 as YYEEEE. The CDR3 spans 15 residues. V lost 0 bases and J 5 bases, leaving 14 bases between the germline ends. Here the CDR3 reads CASSLDGAPVETQYF. The CDR3, as DNA: TGTGCCAGCAGCTTGGATGGGGCGCCGGTGGAGACCCAGTACTTC.

The V and J genes are TRBV9 and TRBJ1-2; D not certain. Trimming removed 3 bases at V and 12 bases at J, with 21 bases between. Germline V gene lookup returns CDR1 SGDLS and CDR2 YYNGEE. This CDR3 comprises 14 residues. Written as DNA, the CDR3 is TGTGCCAGCAGCGAGGCCCCTGACTCGGCGGCGGACACCTTC. Protein: CASSEAPDSAADTF.

The chain links TRBV5-1 to TRBJ2-1; D is unresolved. Germline CDR1 reads SGHRS; CDR2 reads YFSETQ. The ends were cut back, 4 bases at V and 0 bases at J, with 11 bases in the middle. This CDR3 comprises 15 residues. CDR3 coding DNA: TGCGCCAGCAGCCCGTGGATTAGCTCCTACAATGAGCAGTTCTTC. Its translation is CASSPWISSYNEQFF.

This chain uses TRBV5-4 with TRBJ2-7, with 8 bases lining up with TRBD1. The ends lost 3 bases at V and 6 bases at J; junction bases unmatched: 8. This CDR3 comprises 14 residues. Germline V gene sequence: CDR1 SGHNT, CDR2 YYREEE (reference sequence). The CDR3 sequence: CASSSGQGEAEQYF. For the CDR3, the DNA is TGTGCCAGCAGCTCCGGACAGGGAGAGGCCGAGCAGTACTTC.